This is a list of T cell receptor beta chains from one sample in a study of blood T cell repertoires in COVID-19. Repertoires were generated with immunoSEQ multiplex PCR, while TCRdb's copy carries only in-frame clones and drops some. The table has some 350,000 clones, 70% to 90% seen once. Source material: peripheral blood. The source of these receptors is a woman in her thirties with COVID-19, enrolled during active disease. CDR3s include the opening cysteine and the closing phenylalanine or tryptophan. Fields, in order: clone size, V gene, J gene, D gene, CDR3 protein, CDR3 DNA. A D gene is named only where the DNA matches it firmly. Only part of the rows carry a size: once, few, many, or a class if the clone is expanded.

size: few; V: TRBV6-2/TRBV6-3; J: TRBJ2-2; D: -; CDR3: CASSYSSWAIGANTGELFF; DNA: TGTGCCAGCAGTTACTCGAGTTGGGCGATAGGGGCGAACACCGGGGAGCTGTTTTTT
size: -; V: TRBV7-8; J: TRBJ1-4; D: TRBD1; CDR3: CASSLFRTGTNEKLFF; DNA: TGTGCCAGCAGCTTATTTCGGACAGGGACTAATGAAAAACTGTTTTTT
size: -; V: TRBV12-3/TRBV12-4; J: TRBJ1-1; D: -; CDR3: CASSFRAEAFF; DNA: TGTGCCAGCAGTTTCCGGGCTGAAGCTTTCTTT
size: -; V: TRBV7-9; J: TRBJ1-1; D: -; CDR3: CASSLGGGAEAFF; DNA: TGTGCCAGCAGCTTAGGGGGCGGTGCTGAAGCTTTCTTT
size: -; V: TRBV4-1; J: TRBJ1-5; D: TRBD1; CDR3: CASSHTSLRGRSQPQHF; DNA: TGCGCCAGCAGCCACACGTCGCTAAGGGGGCGCTCTCAGCCCCAGCATTTT
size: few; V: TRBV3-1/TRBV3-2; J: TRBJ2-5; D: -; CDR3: CASSQDLARETQYF; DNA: TGTGCCAGCAGCCAAGATCTAGCCCGCGAGACCCAGTACTTC
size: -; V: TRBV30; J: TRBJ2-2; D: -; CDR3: CAWSGGQWTGELFF; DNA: TGTGCCTGGAGTGGCGGACAGTGGACCGGGGAGCTGTTTTTT
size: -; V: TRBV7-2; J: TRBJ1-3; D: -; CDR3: CASSRTASGNTIYF; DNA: TGTGCCAGCAGCCGGACAGCCTCTGGAAACACCATATATTTT
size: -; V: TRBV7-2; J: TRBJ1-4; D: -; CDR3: CASSLLDRPNEKLFF; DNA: TGTGCCAGCAGCTTACTAGACAGACCAAATGAAAAACTGTTTTTT
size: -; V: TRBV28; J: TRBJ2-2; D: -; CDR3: CASNGWGVKDTGELFF; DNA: TGTGCCAGCAACGGGTGGGGGGTTAAGGACACCGGGGAGCTGTTTTTT
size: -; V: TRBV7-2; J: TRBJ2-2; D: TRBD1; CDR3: CASSPRQGSTGELFF; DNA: TGTGCCAGCAGCCCCCGACAGGGATCCACCGGGGAGCTGTTTTTT
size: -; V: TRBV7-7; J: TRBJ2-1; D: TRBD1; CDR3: CASSHNRGSYNEQFF; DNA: TGTGCTAGCAGCCACAACAGGGGATCCTACAATGAGCAGTTCTTC
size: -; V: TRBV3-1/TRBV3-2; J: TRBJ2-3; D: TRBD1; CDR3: CASSQGTGALDTQYF; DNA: TGTGCCAGCAGCCAGGGGACAGGGGCCCTGGATACGCAGTATTTT
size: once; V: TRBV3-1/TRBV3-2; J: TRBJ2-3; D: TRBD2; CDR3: CASSHPGLGFRQYF; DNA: TGTGCCAGCAGCCACCCGGGACTAGGCTTCCGGCAGTATTTT
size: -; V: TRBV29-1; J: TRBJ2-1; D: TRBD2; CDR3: CSASRLAGGGEQFF; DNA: TGCAGCGCATCCCGACTAGCGGGAGGGGGTGAGCAGTTCTTC
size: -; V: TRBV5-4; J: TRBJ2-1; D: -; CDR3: CASSFGGGPGNEQFF; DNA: TGTGCCAGCAGCTTTGGGGGGGGGCCGGGAAATGAGCAGTTCTTC
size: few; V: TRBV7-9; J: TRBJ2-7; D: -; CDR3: CASNQGSYEQYF; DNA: TGTGCCAGCAACCAGGGTTCCTACGAGCAGTACTTC
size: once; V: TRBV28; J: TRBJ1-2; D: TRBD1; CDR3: CASSLWDRRNYGYTF; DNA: TGTGCCAGCAGTTTATGGGACAGGAGAAACTATGGCTACACCTTC
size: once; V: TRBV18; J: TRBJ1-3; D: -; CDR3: CASSPWDFGAGNTIYF; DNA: TGTGCCAGCTCACCATGGGATTTCGGGGCTGGAAACACCATATATTTT
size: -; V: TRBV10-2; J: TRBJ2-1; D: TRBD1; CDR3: CASTDRVSEQFF; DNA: TGCGCCAGCACTGACAGGGTGAGTGAGCAGTTCTTC
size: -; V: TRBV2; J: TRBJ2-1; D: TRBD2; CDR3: CASSPPGLAGADEQFF; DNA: TGTGCCAGCAGTCCCCCGGGGCTAGCGGGAGCTGATGAGCAGTTCTTC
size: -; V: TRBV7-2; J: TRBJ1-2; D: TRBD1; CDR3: CASRKSGGYGYTF; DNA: TGTGCCAGCAGAAAATCAGGGGGCTATGGCTACACCTTC
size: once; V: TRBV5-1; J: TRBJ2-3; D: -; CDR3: CASSLGSGADTQYF; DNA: TGCGCCAGCAGCTTGGGGTCAGGGGCCGATACGCAGTATTTT
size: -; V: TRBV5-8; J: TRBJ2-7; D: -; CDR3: CASSPRPGSYEQYF; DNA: TGTGCCAGCAGCCCCCGCCCAGGGTCCTACGAGCAGTACTTC
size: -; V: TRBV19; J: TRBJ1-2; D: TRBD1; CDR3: CASSIWTGGSPYGYTF; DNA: TGTGCCAGTAGTATTTGGACAGGGGGCTCTCCATATGGCTACACCTTC
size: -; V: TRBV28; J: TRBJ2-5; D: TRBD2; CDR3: CASSLSPGLGSFQETQYF; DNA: TGTGCCAGCAGTTTATCCCCTGGACTAGGCTCTTTCCAAGAGACCCAGTACTTC
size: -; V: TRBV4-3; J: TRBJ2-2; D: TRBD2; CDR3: CASSQDSGGATGELFF; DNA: TGCGCCAGCAGCCAAGATAGCGGGGGCGCGACCGGGGAGCTGTTTTTT
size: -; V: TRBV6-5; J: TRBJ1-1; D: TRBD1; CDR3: CASREGQGRTEAFF; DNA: TGTGCCAGCAGGGAGGGACAGGGAAGAACTGAAGCTTTCTTT
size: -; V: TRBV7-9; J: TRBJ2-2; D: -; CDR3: CASSLQGPNTGELFF; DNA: TGTGCCAGCAGCTTGCAGGGGCCGAACACCGGGGAGCTGTTTTTT
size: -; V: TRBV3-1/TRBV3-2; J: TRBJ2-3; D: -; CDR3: CASSQTPTRINRADTQYF; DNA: TGTGCCAGCAGCCAGACACCCACTAGAATTAATAGGGCAGATACGCAGTATTTT
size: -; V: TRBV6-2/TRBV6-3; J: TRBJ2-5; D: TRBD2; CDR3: CASSYGPAGNQETQYF; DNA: TGTGCCAGCAGTTATGGCCCAGCGGGGAACCAAGAGACCCAGTACTTC
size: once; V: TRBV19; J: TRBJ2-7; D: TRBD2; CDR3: CASSEGGGSYEQYF; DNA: TGTGCCAGTAGTGAGGGCGGGGGCTCCTACGAGCAGTACTTC
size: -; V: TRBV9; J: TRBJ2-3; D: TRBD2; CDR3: CASSVGLAVMGDTQYF; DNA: TGTGCCAGCAGCGTGGGACTAGCGGTGATGGGGGATACGCAGTATTTT
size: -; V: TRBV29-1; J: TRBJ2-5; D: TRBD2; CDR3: CSGMREHQETQYF; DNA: TGCAGCGGAATGCGGGAGCACCAAGAGACCCAGTACTTC
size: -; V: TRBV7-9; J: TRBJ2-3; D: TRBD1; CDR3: CASSTRQGNVQDTQYF; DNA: TGTGCCAGCAGCACGAGACAGGGGAACGTGCAAGATACGCAGTATTTT
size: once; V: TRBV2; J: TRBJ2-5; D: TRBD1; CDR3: CASSEKGVGTGSPRETQYF; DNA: TGTGCCAGCAGTGAAAAGGGGGTCGGGACAGGGAGCCCCCGAGAGACCCAGTACTTC
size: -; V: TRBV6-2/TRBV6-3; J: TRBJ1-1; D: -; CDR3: CASSLRAMNTEAFF; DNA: TGTGCCAGCAGTTTGCGGGCGATGAACACTGAAGCTTTCTTT
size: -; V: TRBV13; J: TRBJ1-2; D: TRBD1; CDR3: CASSSDRDYGYTF; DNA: TGTGCCAGCAGCTCCGACAGGGACTATGGCTACACCTTC
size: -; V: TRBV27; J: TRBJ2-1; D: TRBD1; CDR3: CASSFGTGSEQFF; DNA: TGTGCCAGCAGTTTTGGGACAGGGAGTGAGCAGTTCTTC
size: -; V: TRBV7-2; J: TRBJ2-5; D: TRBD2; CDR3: CASSSHRTSGGPGETQYF; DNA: TGTGCCAGCAGCTCACACCGGACTAGCGGGGGGCCCGGGGAGACCCAGTACTTC